Listed here are 32 T cell receptor beta chains from one sample, sequenced in a study of blood T cell repertoires in COVID-19. Produced via immunoSEQ multiplex PCR; TCRdb's table is partial and in-frame only. This sample has about 96,000 clones; roughly 90% occur once, and the top ten carry around 4%. The sequenced sample was peripheral blood. Receptor source: a human donor with COVID-19, enrolled during active disease. The donor label of this sample is uncertain.

This chain connects TRBV25-1 to TRBJ2-7; 8 bases match TRBD1. The CDR3 has 14 amino acids. With V trimmed by 3 bases and J by 5 bases, 6 bases remained unmatched. Germline V CDR1 and CDR2: MGHDK, SYGVNS. The CDR3, as DNA: TGTGCCAGCAGTGAGGACAGGGAGGCGAACGAGCAGTACTTC. Amino acids: CASSEDREANEQYF.

The chain couples TRBV7-8 to TRBJ1-5, with 12 bases that match TRBD1. The V gene's germline CDR1 is SGHVS and CDR2 FQNEAQ. CDR3 size: 20 residues. Trimming cost V 0 bases and J 0 bases; bases outside gene matches: 9. Here the CDR3 reads CASSLARDRGQGYSNQPQHF. Here the CDR3 DNA reads TGTGCCAGCAGCTTAGCGCGGGACAGGGGGCAGGGATATAGCAATCAGCCCCAGCATTTT.

This chain uses TRBV5-6 with TRBJ1-1; no firm D call. Deletions cut 0 bases from V and 5 bases from J, with 11 bases between. This CDR3 spans 14 amino acids. CDR1 and CDR2 (germline): SGHDT, YYEEEE. CDR3 nucleotide sequence: TGTGCCAGCAGCTTGGTCCGGGCGGGGACTGAAGCTTTCTTT. Translated, it gives CASSLVRAGTEAFF.

The V call is TRBV15, the J call TRBJ1-2; 7 bases map to TRBD1. CDR3 length: 16 amino acids. V gave up 1 base and J gave up 3 bases; unmatched junction bases: 8. The V gene's germline CDR1 is LNHNV and CDR2 YYDKDF (reference sequence). The CDR3 loop reads CATSRGATGLDYGYTF. Written as DNA, the CDR3 is TGTGCCACCAGCAGAGGGGCGACAGGGCTCGACTATGGCTACACCTTC.

This chain joins TRBV4-2 and TRBJ2-2; D is unclear. Trimming pared 5 bases from V and 4 bases from J, leaving 8 bases between. Germline-derived CDR1 and CDR2 are LGHNA and YNFKEQ. The CDR3 extends over 13 amino acids. The CDR3 DNA reads TGTGCCAGCAGCGCTGAGTCCACCGGGGAGCTGTTTTTT. It encodes CASSAESTGELFF.

This sequence joins TRBV19 and TRBJ1-5; 8 positions match TRBD1. The V gene's germline CDR1 is LNHDA and CDR2 SQIVND (reference sequence). The junction had 10 bases not matched to a gene; V was cut back by 3 bases and J by 6 bases. The CDR3 runs 16 residues. The CDR3 nucleotides are TGTGCCAGTAGTATTGAGGGCAGGGGGCACGGTCAGCCCCAGCATTTT. Translating it yields CASSIEGRGHGQPQHF. Full variable domain (missing parts from reference TRBV19 and TRBJ1-5): DGGITQSPKYLFRKEGQNVTLSCEQNLNHDAMYWYRQDPGQGLRLIYYSQIVNDFQKGDIAEGYSVSREKKESFPLTVTSAQKNPTAFYLCASSIEGRGHGQPQHFGDGTRLSIL.

The chain combines TRBV2 with TRBJ2-7; D not certain. Trimming took 10 bases from V and 3 from J, leaving 19 bases between them. The CDR3 is 14 residues long. The germline CDR1 and CDR2 sequences are SNHLY and FYNNEI. The CDR3 DNA sequence: TGTGCCATCTCCGCACTGGCGGAGAACTACGAGCAGTACTTC. This translates into CAISALAENYEQYF.

V gene TRBV6-5 combines with J gene TRBJ2-7; 8 nucleotides match TRBD1. Germline V gene sequence: CDR1 MNHEY, CDR2 SVGAGI. The CDR3 is made up of 14 amino acids. J was trimmed by 3 bases and V by 7 bases; bases with no gene match: 8. This chain's CDR3 is CASTQGDRFYEQYF. The CDR3 coding sequence is TGTGCCAGCACCCAAGGGGACAGGTTCTACGAGCAGTACTTC.

The chain recombines TRBV29-1 with TRBJ2-3; D not certain. V shed 6 bases and J shed 0 bases, with 10 bases lying between them. The CDR3 has 13 residues. Germline-derived CDR1 and CDR2 are SQVTM and ANQGSEA. CDR3 sequence (DNA): TGCAGCGTACTCCAGAGGAGCACAGATACGCAGTATTTT. Residues: CSVLQRSTDTQYF.

This clone came up once. DNA of the CDR3: TGTGCCAGCAGCTCGCCGGGACAGGGAGACGAAAAACTGTTTTTT. Protein: CASSSPGQGDEKLFF. The chain uses TRBV11-1 and TRBJ1-4, with 9 bases identical to TRBD1. With V trimmed by 4 bases and J by 8 bases, 8 bases remained unmatched. The CDR3 is made up of 15 amino acids. Germline V gene lookup returns CDR1 SGHAT and CDR2 FQDESV (reference sequence).

The rearrangement joins TRBV11-1 to TRBJ2-1; 7 nucleotides line up with TRBD2. Per germline, CDR1 SGHAT and CDR2 FQDESV (reference sequence). This CDR3 is built from 12 residues. Trimming cost V 7 bases and J 7 bases; bases outside gene matches: 4. The CDR3: CASTRGGNEQFF. CDR3 nucleotides: TGTGCCAGCACTAGGGGAGGGAATGAGCAGTTCTTC.

The J gene is TRBJ2-1, the V gene TRBV9; 10 positions match TRBD1. Germline CDR1 reads SGDLS; CDR2 reads YYNGEE. The junction had 8 bases not matched to a gene; V was cut back by 1 base and J by 7 bases. CDR3 length: 16 amino acids. The CDR3, as DNA: TGTGCCAGCAGCGTACAAGGGACAGGGGCGAGGAATGAGCAGTTCTTC. Translated, it gives CASSVQGTGARNEQFF.

V usage is TRBV6-6 and J usage is TRBJ2-7; 7 bases align to TRBD2. V lost 6 bases to trimming and J lost 7 bases; unmatched junction nucleotides: 15. The CDR3 has 15 residues. From germline, CDR1 is MNHNY and CDR2 SVGAGI (reference sequence). CDR3 sequence (DNA): TGTGCCAGCAGGCCGGGGGGATGGGGAGAGGAAGAGCAGTACTTC. Its protein is CASRPGGWGEEEQYF.

This clone was found a few times. The chain joins TRBV30 to TRBJ1-2; TRBD1 is a possible D gene (6 bases). The V gene's germline CDR1 is GTSNPN and CDR2 SVGIG (reference sequence). CDR3 size: 14 residues. Between the trimmed V and J ends, which lost 1 base and 6 bases, there was a span of 15 bases. The CDR3 coding sequence is TGTGCCTGGAGTGCCCTACAGGGAATCGATGGCTACACCTTC. It translates to CAWSALQGIDGYTF.

V gene TRBV5-1 combines with J gene TRBJ2-7; D is possibly TRBD2 (5 bases). The CDR3 loop spans 14 amino acids. Trimming stripped 4 bases from V and 0 bases from J, with 11 bases between. The V gene's germline CDR1 is SGHRS and CDR2 YFSETQ. CDR3 DNA: TGCGCCAGCAGCCAGCGGACGGGCTCCTACGAGCAGTACTTC. Its protein product is CASSQRTGSYEQYF.

The chain links TRBV28 to TRBJ2-5; 8 bases align to TRBD1. The V and J ends lost 5 bases and 5 bases, in that order; junction bases with no gene match: 10. CDR1 MDHEN and CDR2 SYDVKM come from the germline V gene. The CDR3 runs 15 residues. The CDR3 nucleotides are TGTGCCAGCAGTGGTCGGACAGGGCCAGGGGAGACCCAGTACTTC. It yields the protein CASSGRTGPGETQYF.

The chain combines TRBV2 with TRBJ1-5; 8 bases align to TRBD1. Germline V gene lookup returns CDR1 SNHLY and CDR2 FYNNEI. Trimming cost V 6 bases and J 12 bases; bases outside gene matches: 4. The CDR3 runs 11 residues. In DNA, the CDR3 is TGTGCCAGCAGGGCGACAGGGGACCAGCATTTT. Encoded protein: CASRATGDQHF.

The gene calls are TRBV3-1 (or the pseudogene TRBV3-2) and TRBJ2-2, with TRBD1 identical over 9 bases. This CDR3 comprises 16 residues. Looked up from germline, CDR1 is LGHDT and CDR2 is YNNKEL (reference sequence). Losses at the gene ends were 7 bases for V and 3 bases for J; bases not matched to a gene: 9. The CDR3 region is CASTPRGQGYTGELFF. The CDR3 coding sequence is TGTGCCAGCACCCCGCGGGGACAGGGTTACACCGGGGAGCTGTTTTTT.

The chain uses TRBV5-6 and TRBJ2-4; a possible D gene is TRBD1 (5 bases). V gave up 1 base and J gave up 0 bases, with 20 bases separating them. Germline lookup yields CDR1 SGHDT and CDR2 YYEEEE. The CDR3 extends over 19 amino acids. In nucleotides, the CDR3 is TGTGCCAGCAGCTTGTGGGGCGGAGCCTTTCCTATAGCCAAAAACATTCAGTACTTC. Its translation: CASSLWGGAFPIAKNIQYF.

The chain combines TRBV2 with TRBJ1-3; 10 nucleotides align to TRBD1. The length of the CDR3 is 13 residues. After removal of 10 bases from V and 2 bases from J, the junction contained 2 bases not matched to a gene. Germline V gene sequence: CDR1 SNHLY, CDR2 FYNNEI. CDR3 residues: CANGQGAGNTIYF. For the CDR3, the DNA is TGTGCCAACGGACAGGGGGCTGGAAACACCATATATTTT.

This chain links TRBV28 with TRBJ1-3; a possible D gene is TRBD1 (5 bases). Germline CDR1 and CDR2: MDHEN and SYDVKM. V was cut by 6 bases and J by 2 bases, with 17 bases left in between. This CDR3 comprises 16 residues. The CDR3 region has the DNA TGTGCCAGCAGCTCCACCCAGGGCGGTCCTGGAAACACCATATATTTT. It yields the protein CASSSTQGGPGNTIYF.

CDR3 bases: TGTGCCAGCTCACAACAGGGTTTATATGGCTACACCTTC. Translated: CASSQQGLYGYTF. The chain employs TRBV18 and TRBJ1-2; a possible D gene is TRBD1 (6 bases). Germline loops: CDR1 KGHSH, CDR2 LQKENI. The CDR3 runs 13 residues. V was clipped by 4 bases and J by 5 bases, with 11 bases between them.

The CDR3 region is CASGLGTGIMNTEAFF. The CDR3 DNA is TGTGCTAGTGGTCTCGGGACAGGGATCATGAACACTGAAGCTTTCTTT. The chain employs TRBV12-5 and TRBJ1-1, with 9 bases fitting TRBD1. This CDR3 region has 16 residues. Germline loops: CDR1 LGHNT, CDR2 FRNRAP. The V segment lost 5 bases and the J segment 0 bases; nucleotides outside the gene matches: 7.

The chain combines TRBV19 with TRBJ1-3, with D possibly TRBD1 on 5 matching bases. Germline CDR1 LNHDA, CDR2 SQIVND (reference sequence). Trimming left V 1 base short and J 1 base short, with 11 bases between. The CDR3 has 16 residues. CDR3 residues: CASSIVGEPSGNTIYF. CDR3 DNA sequence: TGTGCCAGTAGTATAGTAGGGGAACCGTCTGGAAACACCATATATTTT.

V is TRBV9 and J is TRBJ2-4; a weak D match, TRBD1 (8 bases). CDR1 SGDLS and CDR2 YYNGEE come from the germline V gene. V was clipped by 3 bases and J by 6 bases, with 16 bases between them. The CDR3 sequence is 15 residues long. The CDR3: CASSAIQGGINIQYF. DNA for the CDR3: TGTGCCAGCAGCGCTATACAGGGGGGGATAAACATTCAGTACTTC.

The gene calls are TRBV7-9 and TRBJ2-1, with 7 bases identical to TRBD1. V was clipped by 2 bases and J by 8 bases; unmatched bases: 9. Germline CDR1 reads SEHNR; CDR2 reads FQNEAQ (reference sequence). CDR3 size: 15 residues. CDR3 residues: CASSLSGTATYEQFF. CDR3 coding DNA: TGTGCCAGCAGCTTATCCGGGACAGCGACTTATGAGCAGTTCTTC.

The rearrangement joins TRBV24-1 to TRBJ1-2; 8 positions agree with TRBD1. CDR3 length: 12 residues. Per the germline V gene, CDR1 is KGHDR and CDR2 is SFDVKD. Losses at the gene ends were 3 bases for V and 7 bases for J; bases not matched to a gene: 0. The CDR3, as DNA: TGTGCCACCAGTGATGGACAGGGTGGCTACACCTTC. Encoded protein: CATSDGQGGYTF.

The V and J genes are TRBV5-1 and TRBJ1-3, with D possibly being TRBD1 (5 bases). V was pared by 4 bases and J by 4 bases, with 12 bases between. CDR1 SGHRS and CDR2 YFSETQ come from the germline V gene. The CDR3 totals 14 residues. In DNA, the CDR3 is TGCGCCAGCAGCCCAGGGTCTCAAGGAAACACCATATATTTT. Amino acids: CASSPGSQGNTIYF. Looking up the rest from reference TRBV5-1 and TRBJ1-3 gives the full variable domain: KAGVTQTPRYLIKTRGQQVTLSCSPISGHRSVSWYQQTPGQGLQFLFEYFSETQRNKGNFPGRFSGRQFSNSRSEMNVSTLELGDSALYLCASSPGSQGNTIYFGEGSWLTVV.

Concerning this clone itself: The limits of the CDR3 on the DNA are not certain, so only TCRdb's listed CDR3 is given. This chain joins TRBV6-5 and TRBJ1-5; the D call of TRBD1 is as the table states it, not checked on the DNA. CDR1 and CDR2 from the germline V gene are MNHEY and SVGAGI. The CDR3 is 13 residues long, counting both termini. The CDR3 protein is CASSYSQGLRQHF.

The gene calls are TRBV9 and TRBJ2-7; 7 bases are shared with TRBD2. Germline lookup yields CDR1 SGDLS and CDR2 YYNGEE. The V and J ends lost 0 bases and 1 base, in that order; junction bases with no gene match: 7. The CDR3 is 16 amino acids. The DNA of the CDR3 is TGTGCCAGCAGCGTAGGGGGGGACTATTCGTCCTACGAGCAGTACTTC. This gives the protein CASSVGGDYSSYEQYF.

The rearrangement links TRBV6-6 to TRBJ1-5, with D unclear. V was clipped by 5 bases and J by 2 bases, with 13 bases between them. Germline CDR1 is MNHNY and CDR2 is SVGAGI (reference sequence). The CDR3 covers 15 residues. The CDR3 loop reads CASSSGREGNQPQHF. CDR3 DNA sequence: TGTGCCAGCAGTAGTGGCAGAGAGGGCAATCAGCCCCAGCATTTT.

The V call is TRBV5-1, the J call TRBJ2-3; 7 nucleotides agree with TRBD2. The CDR3 runs 15 residues. The germline V gene has CDR1 SGHRS and CDR2 YFSETQ. With 4 bases clipped from V and 1 base from J, the junction kept 6 bases outside the gene matches. The CDR3 region is CASSRAGERTDTQYF. Here the CDR3 DNA reads TGCGCCAGCAGCCGTGCGGGAGAGCGCACAGATACGCAGTATTTT.